These T cell receptor beta chains were read from a single sample in a study of cytomegalovirus exposure and HLA in healthy donors. Repertoires were generated with immunoSEQ multiplex PCR, while TCRdb's copy carries only in-frame clones and drops some. The sample has about 220,000 clones, just over 85% seen once; the top ten hold over 2.5%. The sequencing sample was made of PBMCs. Receptor source: a woman aged 18-30 years in good health and CMV-seronegative. The CDR3 runs from the conserved cysteine through the conserved F or W. The D gene is left open where the match is weak.

V gene	J gene	D gene	CDR3 DNA	CDR3 protein
TRBV11-2	TRBJ2-5	NA	TGTGCCAGCAGCTTAGAGGGCAGTATAGAGACCCAGTACTTC	CASSLEGSIETQYF
TRBV6-5	TRBJ1-2	NA	TGTGCCAGCAGCCAGGAGGGTTATGGCTACACCTTC	CASSQEGYGYTF
TRBV7-9	TRBJ1-2	TRBD1	TGTGCCAGCAGCAACGGGACAGGGTTCCCTATTGGCTACACCTTC	CASSNGTGFPIGYTF
TRBV7-9	TRBJ1-5	NA	TGTGCCAGCAGCTTAGGACAGAATCAGCCCCAGCATTTT	CASSLGQNQPQHF
TRBV5-1	TRBJ1-1	NA	TGCGCCAGCAGTCGTGGGGGGGCAGACCTGAACACTGAAGCTTTCTTT	CASSRGGADLNTEAFF
TRBV11-2	TRBJ2-7	NA	TGTGCCAGCAGCAGGAGACTAGATCGTGAGCAGTACTTC	CASSRRLDREQYF
TRBV5-6	TRBJ2-2	NA	TGTGCCAGCAGCTTGGTGCAGGGGTACACCGGGGAGCTGTTTTTT	CASSLVQGYTGELFF
TRBV11-2	TRBJ1-3	TRBD1	TGTGCCAGCAGGCCGACAGGGCCGAGCTCTGGAAACACCATATATTTT	CASRPTGPSSGNTIYF
TRBV5-6	TRBJ1-2	TRBD1	TGTGCCAGCAGCTCAGACAGGGGGTTCGGCTATGGCTACACCTTC	CASSSDRGFGYGYTF
TRBV5-1	TRBJ2-1	TRBD2	TGCGCCAGCAGCCCCCGCGGGACTAGCGGTACTAATGAGCAGTTCTTC	CASSPRGTSGTNEQFF
TRBV30	TRBJ1-2	NA	TGTGCCTGGACCGGGGGGGGATATGGCTACACCTTC	CAWTGGGYGYTF
TRBV4-3	TRBJ2-1	NA	TGCGCCAGCAGCCAATCTCGCCTGGAGGGAGTTCGGGTCTTCTTC	CASSQSRLEGVRVFF
TRBV7-8	TRBJ2-7	TRBD2	TGTGCCAGCAGGAACGGACTAGCGCCGGGCGAGCAGTACTTC	CASRNGLAPGEQYF
TRBV7-9	TRBJ2-7	TRBD1	TGTGCCAGCAGCGCCCGGGACAGCTACGAGCAGTACTTC	CASSARDSYEQYF
TRBV7-9	TRBJ2-5	TRBD1	TGTGCCGGGACACGGGACAGGGGTTCCCAGACCCAGTACTTC	CAGTRDRGSQTQYF
TRBV2	TRBJ2-7	TRBD2	TGTGCCAGCAGTGAAAGGCAGGGAGGGGACGAGCAGTACTTC	CASSERQGGDEQYF
TRBV2	TRBJ2-3	NA	TGTGCCAGCAGTGCAAGGGGTTGGTCGCAAAAGGATACGCAGTATTTT	CASSARGWSQKDTQYF
TRBV4-1	TRBJ1-1	NA	TGCGCCAGCAGCCAGGAAGGGTTAAGGGGAAACACTGAAGCTTTCTTT	CASSQEGLRGNTEAFF
TRBV6-5	TRBJ2-1	NA	TGTGCCAGCAGTGATAGTAGAGAGCAGTTCTTC	CASSDSREQFF
TRBV4-1	TRBJ2-7	NA	TGCGCCAGCAGTAGCCTCACGGGATCCTACGAGCAGTACTTC	CASSSLTGSYEQYF
TRBV4-3	TRBJ2-3	NA	TGCGCCAGCAGCCAAGACCCCGCAGGGGATACGCAGTATTTT	CASSQDPAGDTQYF
TRBV19	TRBJ2-6	NA	TGTGCCAGTACCCTGGGGAGATCTGGGGCCAACGTCCTGACTTTC	CASTLGRSGANVLTF
TRBV29-1	TRBJ1-4	TRBD1	TGCAGCGTTGCTGCGGGCCTTTTGACAGGGGTAGAAAAACTGTTTTTT	CSVAAGLLTGVEKLFF
TRBV27	TRBJ2-1	TRBD2	TGTGCCAGCAGTTTCGGCCTAGCGGGCTACAATGAGCAGTTCTTC	CASSFGLAGYNEQFF
TRBV28	TRBJ1-1	NA	TGTGCCAGCAGCCCGGAAGCGGCAGCAGGAGTGAACACTGAAGCTTTCTTT	CASSPEAAAGVNTEAFF